The 13 T cell receptor beta chains listed next were all sequenced from one sample in a study of shared clonotypes between healthy human individuals. Here immunoSEQ multiplex PCR was the method, and the copy in TCRdb shows in-frame clones only, minus some. The table shows about 680,000 clones, with 73% occurring only once. The sequenced material came from memory CD4+ T cells sorted from blood. Subset reported: CD45RA-negative fraction. The origin of the receptors is a woman in her 30s in good health.

The gene calls are TRBV28 and TRBJ2-2; 10 bases match TRBD2. The V segment lost 2 bases and the J segment 3 bases; nucleotides outside the gene matches: 3. This CDR3 is 16 amino acids long. Germline CDR1 is MDHEN and CDR2 is SYDVKM. This CDR3 is CASSLVLAGDTGELFF. CDR3 nucleotide sequence: TGTGCCAGCAGTTTAGTCCTAGCGGGAGACACCGGGGAGCTGTTTTTT.

This clone was seen a few times. This chain connects TRBV10-1 to TRBJ2-1; the match to TRBD2 covers 12 bases. Germline V lookup: CDR1 WNHNN, CDR2 SYGVQD (reference sequence). CDR3 length: 15 residues. The J segment lost 9 bases and the V segment lost 6 bases, leaving 9 bases of the junction unmatched. The CDR3 spells CASSDTSGRTSEQFF. CDR3 nucleotide sequence: TGCGCCAGCAGCGATACTAGCGGGAGGACTAGTGAGCAGTTCTTC.

This clone has only a few counts. The genes are TRBV5-6 and TRBJ1-4; no clear D. This CDR3 is built from 14 residues. The germline V and J ends were trimmed by 4 bases and 6 bases, with 13 bases remaining between them. Germline V gives CDR1 SGHDT, CDR2 YYEEEE. This chain's CDR3 is CASSLRPGDEKLFF. The CDR3 DNA sequence: TGTGCCAGCAGCCTCCGACCGGGAGATGAAAAACTGTTTTTT.

This chain uses TRBV28 with TRBJ2-5, with 13 bases matching TRBD2. Per germline, CDR1 MDHEN and CDR2 SYDVKM. CDR3 size: 15 residues. The trim removed 8 bases at V and 5 bases at J, leaving 8 bases unmatched. This CDR3 is CASGGGLAGAETQYF. The CDR3 nucleotides read TGTGCCAGCGGGGGAGGACTAGCGGGAGCGGAGACCCAGTACTTC.

This clone was seen a handful of times. This rearrangement joins TRBV19 to TRBJ2-2; TRBD2 might be the D (6 bases). The CDR3 consists of 14 residues. Germline V gene sequence: CDR1 LNHDA, CDR2 SQIVND (reference sequence). The ends were cut back, 7 bases at V and 5 bases at J, with 14 bases in the middle. CDR3 loop: CASTGGVGTGELFF. The CDR3 coding sequence is TGTGCCAGTACCGGCGGGGTGGGGACCGGGGAGCTGTTTTTT.

This chain connects TRBV14 to TRBJ2-2, with D tentatively TRBD2 (6 bases). Germline V gene sequence: CDR1 SGHDN, CDR2 FVKESK. The CDR3 sequence is 16 residues long. V shed 0 bases and J shed 4 bases, with 12 bases lying between them. CDR3 amino acids: CASSQEGLASTGELFF. DNA for the CDR3: TGTGCCAGCAGCCAAGAGGGTCTAGCGAGCACCGGGGAGCTGTTTTTT.

This rearrangement joins TRBV28 to TRBJ1-2, with 10 bases fitting TRBD1. Losses at the gene ends were 1 base for V and 3 bases for J; bases not matched to a gene: 8. The germline CDR1 and CDR2 sequences are MDHEN and SYDVKM. The CDR3 runs to 17 residues. The CDR3 spells CASSLSPGQGTDYGYTF. CDR3 nucleotides: TGTGCCAGCAGTTTATCCCCGGGACAGGGGACCGACTATGGCTACACCTTC.

The gene calls are TRBV19 and TRBJ2-7; D is perhaps TRBD1 (6 bases). Per germline, CDR1 LNHDA and CDR2 SQIVND (reference sequence). The V and J ends lost 4 bases and 5 bases respectively, with 12 bases between them. The CDR3 has 13 residues. CDR3 sequence reads: CASSNRVRDEQYF. CDR3 sequence (DNA): TGTGCCAGTAGTAACAGGGTTCGCGACGAGCAGTACTTC.

The gene calls are TRBV7-9 and TRBJ1-2, with TRBD1 as a possible D gene (5 bases). CDR3 length: 15 residues. From germline, CDR1 is SEHNR and CDR2 FQNEAQ (reference sequence). Trimming took off 0 bases at V and 4 bases at J, with 12 bases between the two ends. Written as DNA, the CDR3 is TGTGCCAGCAGCTTAGCCCTAGCAGGGATCTATGGCTACACCTTC. Translating it yields CASSLALAGIYGYTF. The whole variable domain, remainder taken from reference TRBV7-9 and TRBJ1-2, is DTGVSQNPRHKITKRGQNVTFRCDPISEHNRLYWYRQTLGQGPEFLTYFQNEAQLEKSRLLSDRFSAERPKGSFSTLEIQRTEQGDSAMYLCASSLALAGIYGYTFGSGTRLTVV.

The rearrangement uses TRBV28 and TRBJ2-6; D uncertain. Trimming removed 8 bases from V and 2 bases from J, with 4 bases in between. Germline V gene data show CDR1 as MDHEN and CDR2 as SYDVKM. There are 12 residues in the CDR3. The CDR3 spells CASATGANVLTF. CDR3 in DNA: TGTGCCAGCGCTACTGGGGCCAACGTCCTGACTTTC.

The genes are TRBV5-4 and TRBJ2-3, with 11 nucleotides matching TRBD2. CDR1 and CDR2 from the germline V gene are SGHNT and YYREEE (reference sequence). J was trimmed by 6 bases and V by 0 bases; bases with no gene match: 12. The CDR3 is 18 residues long. CDR3 sequence reads: CASSLARLAGRGRDTQYF. Here the CDR3 DNA reads TGTGCCAGCAGCTTGGCCCGACTAGCGGGGAGGGGTAGGGATACGCAGTATTTT.

The rearrangement links TRBV27 to TRBJ2-7; D is uncertain. Germline CDR1 reads MNHEY; CDR2 reads SMNVEV (reference sequence). Trimming shortened V by 6 bases and J by 0 bases, and 12 bases separated the two germline ends. CDR3 length: 14 residues. Here the CDR3 DNA reads TGTGCCAGCAGGTTCTCCCGAACCTCCTACGAGCAGTACTTC. Translating gives CASRFSRTSYEQYF.

This clone is a singleton in its sample. CDR3 region: CASELGGVLTAQYF. The CDR3 DNA reads TGTGCCAGCGAGCTCGGGGGGGTACTAACGGCCCAGTACTTC. This rearrangement joins TRBV2 to TRBJ2-5, with TRBD2 matching over 8 bases. The CDR3 runs to 14 residues. CDR1 is SNHLY, CDR2 FYNNEI, per germline. Trimming took 8 bases from V and 9 from J; bases not matched to a gene: 14. Filled out from reference TRBV2 and TRBJ2-5, the complete variable domain reads EPEVTQTPSHQVTQMGQEVILRCVPISNHLYFYWYRQILGQKVEFLVSFYNNEISEKSEIFDDQFSVERPDGSNFTLKIRSTKLEDSAMYFCASELGGVLTAQYFGPGTRLLVL.